This record concerns one T cell receptor beta chain sequence. Its antigen remains unknown. The data belong to a study of T cell clones after liver transplantation. Study conclusions and caveats: Post-transplant, graft-donor-reactive CD4 TCRbeta sequences in blood dropped significantly in 5 of 8 subjects.

Trimming shortened V by 2 bases and J by 0 bases, and 9 bases separated the two germline ends. Germline V gives CDR1 SGHDT, CDR2 YYEEEE. The CDR3 runs to 15 residues. The table came from immunoSEQ multiplex PCR; TCRdb's copy has only in-frame clones and leaves some out. The sample holds 75,000 to 85,000 clones, less than 85% seen once. The TCR sequence derives from a human patient who received a liver transplant. Some T cells could come from the graft donor. The rearrangement joins TRBV5-6 to TRBJ1-3; D unresolved. The sample was CD4+ T cells from blood, taken at the 22-month timepoint. Written as DNA, the CDR3 is TGTGCCAGCAGCTTAGGACGGACCTCTGGAAACACCATATATTTT. This gives the protein CASSLGRTSGNTIYF.